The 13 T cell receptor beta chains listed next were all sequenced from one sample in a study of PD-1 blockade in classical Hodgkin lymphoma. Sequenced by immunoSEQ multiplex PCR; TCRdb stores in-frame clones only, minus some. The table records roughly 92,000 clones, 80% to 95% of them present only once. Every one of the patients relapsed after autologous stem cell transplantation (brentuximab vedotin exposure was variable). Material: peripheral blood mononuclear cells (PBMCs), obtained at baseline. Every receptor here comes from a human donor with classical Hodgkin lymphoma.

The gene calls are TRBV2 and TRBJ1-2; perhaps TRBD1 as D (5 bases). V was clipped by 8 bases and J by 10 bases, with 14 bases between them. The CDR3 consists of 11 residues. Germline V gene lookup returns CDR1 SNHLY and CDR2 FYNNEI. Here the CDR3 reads CASVSLQVYTF. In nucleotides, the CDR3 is TGTGCCAGCGTCTCCCTACAGGTCTACACCTTC.

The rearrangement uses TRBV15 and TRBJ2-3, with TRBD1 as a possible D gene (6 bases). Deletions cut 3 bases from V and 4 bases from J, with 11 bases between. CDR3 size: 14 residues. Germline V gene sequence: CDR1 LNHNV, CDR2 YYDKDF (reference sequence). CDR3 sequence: CATSRGARADTQYF. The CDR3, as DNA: TGTGCCACCAGCAGGGGGGCTCGGGCAGATACGCAGTATTTT. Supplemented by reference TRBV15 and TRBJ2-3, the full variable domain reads DAMVIQNPRYQVTQFGKPVTLSCSQTLNHNVMYWYQQKSSQAPKLLFHYYDKDFNNEADTPDNFQSRRPNTSFCFLDIRSPGLGDTAMYLCATSRGARADTQYFGPGTRLTVL.

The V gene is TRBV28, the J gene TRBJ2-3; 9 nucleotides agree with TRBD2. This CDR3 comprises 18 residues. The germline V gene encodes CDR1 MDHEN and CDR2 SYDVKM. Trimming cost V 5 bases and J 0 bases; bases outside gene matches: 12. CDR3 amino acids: CASSRTSEYITSTDTQYF. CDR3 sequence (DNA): TGTGCCAGCAGTCGGACTAGCGAGTACATAACTAGCACAGATACGCAGTATTTT.

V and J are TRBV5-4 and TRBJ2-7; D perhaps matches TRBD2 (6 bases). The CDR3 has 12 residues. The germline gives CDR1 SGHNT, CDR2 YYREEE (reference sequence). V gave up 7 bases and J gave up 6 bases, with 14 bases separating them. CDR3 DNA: TGTGCCAGCGGGCTTGGTAGCGGCGAGCAGTACTTC. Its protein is CASGLGSGEQYF. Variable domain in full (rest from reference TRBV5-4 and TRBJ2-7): ETGVTQSPTHLIKTRGQQVTLRCSSQSGHNTVSWYQQALGQGPQFIFQYYREEENGRGNFPPRFSGLQFPNYSSELNVNALELDDSALYLCASGLGSGEQYFGPGTRLTVT.

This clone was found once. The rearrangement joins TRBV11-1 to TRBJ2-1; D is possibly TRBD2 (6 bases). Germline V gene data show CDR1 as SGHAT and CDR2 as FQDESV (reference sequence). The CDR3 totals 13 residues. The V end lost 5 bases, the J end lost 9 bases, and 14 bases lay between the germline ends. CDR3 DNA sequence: TGTGCCAGCAGCCCCTCTAGCGTTGGTGAGCAGTTCTTC. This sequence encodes CASSPSSVGEQFF.

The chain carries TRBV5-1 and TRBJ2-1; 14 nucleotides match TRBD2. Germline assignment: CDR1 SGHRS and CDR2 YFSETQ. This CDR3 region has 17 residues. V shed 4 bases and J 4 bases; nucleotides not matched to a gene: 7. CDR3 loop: CASSPGLAGEGYNEQFF. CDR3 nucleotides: TGCGCCAGCAGCCCGGGACTAGCGGGAGAAGGATACAATGAGCAGTTCTTC.

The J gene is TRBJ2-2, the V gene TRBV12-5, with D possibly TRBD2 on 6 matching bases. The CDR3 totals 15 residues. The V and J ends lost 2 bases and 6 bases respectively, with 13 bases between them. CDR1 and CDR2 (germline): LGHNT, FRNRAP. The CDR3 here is CASGLTAGGAGELFF. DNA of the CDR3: TGTGCTAGTGGTTTGACAGCTGGAGGGGCCGGGGAGCTGTTTTTT.

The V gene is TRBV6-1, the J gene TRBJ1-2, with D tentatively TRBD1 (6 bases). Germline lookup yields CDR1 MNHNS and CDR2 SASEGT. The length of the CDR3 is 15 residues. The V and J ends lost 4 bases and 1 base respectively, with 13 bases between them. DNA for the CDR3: TGTGCCAGCAGTGTGGCAGGGGAAGGTAACTATGGCTACACCTTC. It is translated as CASSVAGEGNYGYTF.

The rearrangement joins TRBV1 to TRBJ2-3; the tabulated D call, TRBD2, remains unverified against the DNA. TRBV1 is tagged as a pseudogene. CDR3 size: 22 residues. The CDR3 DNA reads TGCACCAGCAGCCAAGATGTCGGGGGTATCGCGGGAGGGCCTGGGCGAACAGATACGCAGTATTTT. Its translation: CTSSQDVGGIAGGPGRTDTQYF.

The CDR3 coding sequence is TGTGCCAGCAGAGTGAAGCGGGAGGAGAACACTGAAGCTTTCTTT. Translating gives CASRVKREENTEAFF. The chain combines TRBV6-6 with TRBJ1-1; D unresolved. CDR1 and CDR2 from the germline V gene are MNHNY and SVGAGI (reference sequence). CDR3 size: 15 residues. V gave up 6 bases and J gave up 1 base, with 15 bases separating them.

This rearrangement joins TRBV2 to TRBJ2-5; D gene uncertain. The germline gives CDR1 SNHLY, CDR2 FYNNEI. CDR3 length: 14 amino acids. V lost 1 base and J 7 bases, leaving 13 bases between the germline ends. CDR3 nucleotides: TGTGCCAGCAGTGAAGATCCTGGAGCCGGGACCCAGTACTTC. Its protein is CASSEDPGAGTQYF.

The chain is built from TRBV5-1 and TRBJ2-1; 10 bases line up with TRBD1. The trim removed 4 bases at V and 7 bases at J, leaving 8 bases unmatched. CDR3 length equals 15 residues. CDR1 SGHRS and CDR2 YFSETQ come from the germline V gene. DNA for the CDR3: TGCGCCAGCAGCCCCGAGGGACAGGGGACGAATGAGCAGTTCTTC. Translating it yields CASSPEGQGTNEQFF.

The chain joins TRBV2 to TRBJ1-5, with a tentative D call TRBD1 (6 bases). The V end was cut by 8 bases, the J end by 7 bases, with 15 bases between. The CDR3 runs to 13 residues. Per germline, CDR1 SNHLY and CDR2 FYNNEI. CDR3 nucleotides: TGTGCCAGCGGAGGAACAGGGTGGCAGCCCCAGCATTTT. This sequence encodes CASGGTGWQPQHF.